One sample yielded the 27 T cell receptor beta chains listed below, sequenced in a study of T cell responses to AZD1222 COVID-19 vaccine. The data were produced by immunoSEQ multiplex PCR, yet TCRdb's version contains in-frame clones alone and is incomplete. The data show roughly 93,000 clones, around 89% seen once. The specimen was peripheral blood, collected on day 0 of AZD1222 vaccination. These receptors were taken from an adult in good health.

This clone was observed once. The chain combines TRBV5-1 with TRBJ2-7, with D possibly being TRBD1 or TRBD2 (6 bases each). From germline, CDR1 is SGHRS and CDR2 YFSETQ. Deletions cut 2 bases from V and 4 bases from J, with 16 bases between. This CDR3 contains 15 residues. The DNA of the CDR3 is TGCGCCAGCAGCTTTGACAGGAGCAGCGGGTACGAGCAGTACTTC. Translation gives CASSFDRSSGYEQYF.

This clone was counted a few times. V and J are TRBV11-2 and TRBJ1-2; tentatively, D is TRBD1 (5 bases). The CDR3 runs to 14 residues. Trimming shortened V by 5 bases and J by 5 bases, and 15 bases separated the two germline ends. CDR1 and CDR2 (germline): SGHAT, FQNNGV. Written as DNA, the CDR3 is TGTGCCAGCAGCCCCCCCCAGGGTGGGTATGGCTACACCTTC. Translating it yields CASSPPQGGYGYTF.

V and J are TRBV3-1 (or the pseudogene TRBV3-2) and TRBJ2-3; tentative D call: TRBD2 (6 bases). Trimming removed 4 bases from V and 3 bases from J, with 8 bases in between. The CDR3 runs to 13 residues. Germline V lookup: CDR1 LGHDT, CDR2 YNNKEL (reference sequence). CDR3 in DNA: TGTGCCAGCAGCCCCCGGGGGACAGATACGCAGTATTTT. Its translation: CASSPRGTDTQYF.

The chain recombines TRBV19 with TRBJ1-5, with a weak D call TRBD1 (6 bases). The germline V gene encodes CDR1 LNHDA and CDR2 SQIVND (reference sequence). Trimming removed 6 bases from V and 6 bases from J, with 18 bases in between. CDR3 length: 15 amino acids. The CDR3 loop is CASRSNKQGGQPQHF. The CDR3, as DNA: TGTGCCAGTAGATCGAACAAACAGGGAGGTCAGCCCCAGCATTTT. The variable domain in full, completed from reference TRBV19 and TRBJ1-5, reads DGGITQSPKYLFRKEGQNVTLSCEQNLNHDAMYWYRQDPGQGLRLIYYSQIVNDFQKGDIAEGYSVSREKKESFPLTVTSAQKNPTAFYLCASRSNKQGGQPQHFGDGTRLSIL.

This chain connects TRBV6-5 to TRBJ2-7; 9 nucleotides line up with TRBD1. CDR1 MNHEY and CDR2 SVGAGI come from the germline V gene. V gave up 2 bases and J gave up 7 bases; unmatched junction bases: 6. CDR3 length: 14 amino acids. The CDR3 spells CASSYEQGAWEQYF. The CDR3 DNA reads TGTGCCAGCAGTTACGAACAGGGGGCTTGGGAGCAGTACTTC.

This chain connects TRBV27 to TRBJ2-5, with TRBD2 matching 16 bases. The CDR3 is 17 amino acids. Germline V gene data show CDR1 as MNHEY and CDR2 as SMNVEV (reference sequence). Trimming took 6 bases from V and 5 from J; bases not matched to a gene: 9. The chain's CDR3 is CASRPGTSGGAGETQYF. CDR3 sequence (DNA): TGTGCCAGCAGGCCAGGGACTAGCGGGGGGGCCGGGGAGACCCAGTACTTC.

The chain combines TRBV6-2 or TRBV6-3 with TRBJ2-2; 7 bases are shared with TRBD2. The germline V gene encodes CDR1 MNHEY and CDR2 SVGEGT. This CDR3 is 17 amino acids long. V lost 2 bases to trimming and J lost 0 bases; unmatched junction nucleotides: 6. The CDR3: CASSYHGGGPNTGELFF. For the CDR3, the DNA is TGTGCCAGCAGTTACCATGGCGGGGGACCGAACACCGGGGAGCTGTTTTTT.

The CDR3 DNA reads as TGTGCCATCAGTGAGGTTTTAGGGTCCGAGACCCAGTACTTC. Its translation: CAISEVLGSETQYF. The chain joins TRBV10-3 to TRBJ2-5, with no clear D. The V end was cut by 2 bases, the J end by 5 bases, with 12 bases between. Germline lookup yields CDR1 ENHRY and CDR2 SYGVKD. The CDR3 spans 14 residues.

CDR3 nucleotide sequence: TGCGCCAGCAGCCCGGATGGGACAGGGACTAACTATGGCTACACCTTC. As protein: CASSPDGTGTNYGYTF. The rearrangement links TRBV5-1 to TRBJ1-2; the match to TRBD1 covers 9 bases. Germline V gene sequence: CDR1 SGHRS, CDR2 YFSETQ. Unmatched junction bases numbered 7, after V lost 4 bases and J lost 0 bases. The CDR3 runs to 16 residues.

The V call is TRBV2, the J call TRBJ1-1; D possibly corresponds to TRBD1 (5 bases). The V end was cut by 3 bases, the J end by 1 base, with 12 bases between. The CDR3 runs to 15 residues. Germline CDR1 and CDR2: SNHLY and FYNNEI. The CDR3 sequence: CASSEGRTRNTEAFF. The CDR3 DNA sequence: TGTGCCAGCAGTGAGGGGCGAACCAGGAACACTGAAGCTTTCTTT.

The gene calls are TRBV28 and TRBJ2-3, with TRBD2 as a possible D gene (6 bases). V lost 6 bases, J lost 3 bases, and 25 bases lay in between. CDR1 is MDHEN and CDR2 is SYDVKM in the germline V gene. The CDR3 has 18 residues. This CDR3 is CASRTQKGSGLSTDTQYF. As DNA, the CDR3 is TGTGCCAGCAGAACTCAAAAGGGAAGCGGGCTCTCAACAGATACGCAGTATTTT.

The chain is built from TRBV5-1 and TRBJ1-4, with 9 bases matching TRBD1. In germline, CDR1 is SGHRS, CDR2 YFSETQ. The CDR3 spans 17 residues. V shed 0 bases and J 9 bases; nucleotides not matched to a gene: 12. The CDR3 nucleotides read TGCGCCAGCAGCTTGGGCCTCGGGGACAGGGATTTTCAAAAACTGTTTTTT. Translated, it gives CASSLGLGDRDFQKLFF.

The chain is built from TRBV19 and TRBJ2-7, with 8 bases aligning to TRBD1. The CDR3 consists of 14 residues. CDR1 and CDR2 (germline): LNHDA, SQIVND (reference sequence). After removal of 4 bases from V and 5 bases from J, the junction contained 7 bases not matched to a gene. CDR3 sequence: CASSNQGARHEQYF. The CDR3 DNA follows: TGTGCCAGTAGTAACCAGGGGGCGAGACACGAGCAGTACTTC.

This clone was counted between two and nine times. The J gene is TRBJ1-2, the V gene TRBV30; 10 nucleotides agree with TRBD1. The CDR3 loop spans 13 amino acids. With V trimmed by 1 base and J by 6 bases, 2 bases remained unmatched. In germline, CDR1 is GTSNPN, CDR2 SVGIG (reference sequence). The CDR3 loop reads CAWSEGQGNGYTF. The CDR3 DNA sequence: TGTGCCTGGAGTGAGGGACAGGGGAATGGCTACACCTTC.

The gene calls are TRBV12-3 or TRBV12-4 and TRBJ1-5; D remains ambiguous. Trimming stripped 3 bases from V and 3 bases from J, with 0 bases between. The CDR3 is 11 amino acids. The CDR3 here is CASSFNQPQHF. Here the CDR3 DNA reads TGTGCCAGCAGTTTCAATCAGCCCCAGCATTTT.

The chain recombines TRBV3-1 (or the pseudogene TRBV3-2) with TRBJ1-1; D possibly corresponds to TRBD1 (5 bases). V shed 4 bases and J shed 2 bases, with 14 bases lying between them. There are 15 residues in the CDR3. The germline gives CDR1 LGHDT, CDR2 YNNKEL (reference sequence). CDR3 coding DNA: TGTGCCAGCAGCCGCCTCAGACAGCACAACACTGAAGCTTTCTTT. As protein: CASSRLRQHNTEAFF.

The chain combines TRBV9 with TRBJ2-1, with D uncertain. Trimming removed 0 bases from V and 6 bases from J, with 4 bases in between. CDR1 is SGDLS and CDR2 is YYNGEE in the germline V gene. This CDR3 is built from 12 residues. CDR3 DNA: TGTGCCAGCAGCGTAGTAGCCAATGAGCAGTTCTTC. Amino acid sequence: CASSVVANEQFF.

The chain joins TRBV10-2 to TRBJ1-5, with D perhaps matching TRBD1 (6 bases). Trimming cost V 6 bases and J 10 bases, with 16 bases left between them. The CDR3 is 13 residues long. CDR1 and CDR2 from the germline V gene are WSHSY and SAAADI. This CDR3 reads CASRTGSLAPQHF. CDR3 coding DNA: TGCGCCAGCAGGACAGGTTCGCTCGCTCCCCAGCATTTT.

This clone was found a few times. The rearrangement joins TRBV7-3 to TRBJ2-2; D not certain. V was clipped by 4 bases and J by 6 bases, with 9 bases between them. The CDR3 loop spans 13 amino acids. Germline V gives CDR1 SGHTA, CDR2 FQGTGA. The CDR3 region has the DNA TGTGCCAGCAGCTCCTTGGGCTCCGGGGAGCTGTTTTTT. Protein: CASSSLGSGELFF.

This chain uses TRBV4-1 with TRBJ1-2, with D tentatively TRBD1 (5 bases). The CDR3 totals 15 residues. CDR1 and CDR2 (germline): MGHRA, YSYEKL. Trimming left V 3 bases short and J 0 bases short, with 11 bases between. The CDR3 here is CASSHFGHSNYGYTF. CDR3 in DNA: TGCGCCAGCAGCCATTTTGGACACTCTAACTATGGCTACACCTTC.

V usage is TRBV2 and J usage is TRBJ1-6; TRBD1 might be the D (5 bases). With 7 bases removed from V and 7 bases from J, the gap between germline ends came to 8 bases. The CDR3 covers 12 residues. The germline V gene has CDR1 SNHLY and CDR2 FYNNEI. This chain's CDR3 is CASNAGNSPLHF. CDR3 DNA: TGTGCCAGCAACGCAGGGAATTCACCCCTCCACTTT.

This clone appeared once. The J gene is TRBJ2-7, the V gene TRBV12-3 or TRBV12-4; D perhaps matches TRBD1 (6 bases). The CDR3 length is 11 residues. With 6 bases removed from V and 5 bases from J, the gap between germline ends came to 8 bases. The CDR3 DNA reads as TGTGCCAGCAGCACAGGGAACGAGCAGTACTTC. Protein sequence: CASSTGNEQYF.

The chain has TRBV10-3 and TRBJ1-2; D gene unclear. The CDR3 contains 15 residues. Deletions cut 3 bases from V and 8 bases from J, with 19 bases between. Germline V gene lookup returns CDR1 ENHRY and CDR2 SYGVKD. CDR3 residues: CAISDSKEPGAGYTF. CDR3 DNA sequence: TGTGCCATCAGTGACTCTAAAGAGCCAGGCGCCGGCTACACCTTC.

The chain has TRBV18 and TRBJ2-7; 7 bases match TRBD1. Germline assignment: CDR1 KGHSH and CDR2 LQKENI. There are 18 residues in the CDR3. V shed 4 bases and J 3 bases; nucleotides not matched to a gene: 18. CDR3 sequence reads: CASSRTSGTGAPLYEQYF. In nucleotides, the CDR3 is TGTGCCAGCTCACGCACCTCGGGTACAGGGGCCCCCCTCTACGAGCAGTACTTC.

The chain employs TRBV12-3 or TRBV12-4 and TRBJ1-1; 7 bases fit TRBD1. The CDR3 length is 12 residues. V trimming: 6 bases; J trimming: 6 bases; junction bases outside the gene matches: 4. CDR3: CASREQGSEAFF. CDR3 DNA sequence: TGTGCCAGCAGAGAACAGGGGTCTGAAGCTTTCTTT.

V gene TRBV29-1 combines with J gene TRBJ2-1, with 7 bases that match TRBD1. In germline, CDR1 is SQVTM, CDR2 ANQGSEA. The V segment lost 4 bases and the J segment 4 bases; nucleotides outside the gene matches: 7. The CDR3 spans 14 residues. CDR3 residues: CSVAGQLRYNEQFF. The CDR3 DNA sequence: TGCAGCGTTGCGGGACAGCTCCGGTACAATGAGCAGTTCTTC.

The chain joins TRBV4-3 to TRBJ2-7, with 7 bases that match TRBD1. There are 14 residues in the CDR3. Germline V CDR1 and CDR2: LGHNA, YSLEER. Losses at the gene ends were 4 bases for V and 5 bases for J; bases not matched to a gene: 8. CDR3 sequence reads: CASSPRQGLDEQYF. The CDR3 DNA reads as TGCGCCAGCAGCCCGAGACAGGGATTGGACGAGCAGTACTTC.